The 28 T cell receptor beta chains presented below share a single source sample, sequenced in a study of cytomegalovirus exposure and HLA in healthy donors. PCR was performed using 60 Vbeta and 13 Jbeta primers. Method: immunoSEQ multiplex PCR; TCRdb's copy keeps in-frame clones and lacks some. In all, the sample yields about 130,000 clones. The sequenced sample was PBMCs. These receptors all come from a man between 40 and 49 years old in good health and CMV-seronegative.

V gene TRBV7-2 combines with J gene TRBJ2-7; TRBD1 matches at 10 bases. V trimming: 3 bases; J trimming: 0 bases; junction bases outside the gene matches: 14. CDR3 length equals 19 residues. Germline CDR1 is SGHTA and CDR2 is FQGNSA. CDR3 nucleotides: TGTGCCAGCAGCTTGAGGCCGGGACAGGGGTCCGTTTTCTCCTACGAGCAGTACTTC. The encoded protein is CASSLRPGQGSVFSYEQYF.

The V gene is TRBV9, the J gene TRBJ2-6, with TRBD1 identical over 11 bases. The CDR3 is 18 residues long. The V gene end was trimmed by 2 bases and the J gene end by 4 bases; junction bases not matched to a gene: 8. The V gene's germline CDR1 is SGDLS and CDR2 YYNGEE. CDR3 coding DNA: TGTGCCAGCAGCGTCTCTGGACAGGGGGCGTTGGGGGCCAACGTCCTGACTTTC. As protein: CASSVSGQGALGANVLTF.

The chain links TRBV5-1 to TRBJ1-1; tentatively, D is TRBD1 (6 bases). The ends were cut back, 0 bases at V and 6 bases at J, with 21 bases in the middle. Germline CDR1 and CDR2: SGHRS and YFSETQ. This CDR3 comprises 17 residues. CDR3 amino acids: CASSLGAGTYERAEAFF. Written as DNA, the CDR3 is TGCGCCAGCAGCTTGGGAGCCGGGACATACGAACGAGCTGAAGCTTTCTTT.

The genes are TRBV5-5 and TRBJ2-5; the D gene is possibly TRBD2 (5 bases). V was shortened by 0 bases and J by 3 bases, with 6 bases between the two germline ends. Germline V lookup: CDR1 SGHKS, CDR2 YYEKEE (reference sequence). The CDR3 has 13 amino acids. The CDR3 DNA sequence: TGTGCCAGCAGCTTGGTCGGGAAAGAGACCCAGTACTTC. This codes for CASSLVGKETQYF.

The chain links TRBV5-1 to TRBJ2-7; TRBD2 matches 13 bases. Germline CDR1 is SGHRS and CDR2 is YFSETQ. V lost 1 base to trimming and J lost 3 bases; unmatched junction nucleotides: 7. This CDR3 is built from 17 residues. For the CDR3, the DNA is TGCGCCAGCAGCTTGAGGGGGACTAGCGGGATGAACTACGAGCAGTACTTC. Its translation is CASSLRGTSGMNYEQYF.

The CDR3: CASKTGTLNNEQFF. CDR3 DNA: TGTGCCAGCAAAACCGGGACACTTAACAATGAGCAGTTCTTC. The V and J genes are TRBV2 and TRBJ2-1, with D tentatively TRBD1 (6 bases). CDR1 is SNHLY, CDR2 FYNNEI, per germline. The V gene lost 7 bases and the J gene lost 5 bases, with 15 bases spanning the gap. The CDR3 covers 14 residues.

V usage is TRBV25-1 and J usage is TRBJ2-1, with TRBD2 matching over 9 bases. V lost 2 bases to trimming and J lost 8 bases; unmatched junction nucleotides: 7. This CDR3 comprises 15 residues. Germline-derived CDR1 and CDR2 are MGHDK and SYGVNS. As DNA, the CDR3 is TGTGCCAGCAGTGAACTAGCGGGATTTGTGGATGAGCAGTTCTTC. It codes for CASSELAGFVDEQFF.

The chain is built from TRBV10-3 and TRBJ1-1; D might be TRBD1 (6 bases). V lost 8 bases and J lost 1, with 14 bases in between. The CDR3 has 14 amino acids. CDR1 is ENHRY, CDR2 SYGVKD, per germline. The CDR3 DNA reads TGTGCCATCCAGCCAAGGACAGCGAACACTGAAGCTTTCTTT. Its translation: CAIQPRTANTEAFF.

The chain carries TRBV7-2 and TRBJ2-7; D may be TRBD1 (6 bases). In germline, CDR1 is SGHTA, CDR2 FQGNSA. V was trimmed by 1 base and J by 3 bases, leaving 10 bases between them. The CDR3 runs to 14 residues. The DNA for the CDR3 is TGTGCCAGCAGCTTAGACAGGGCCTACTACGAGCAGTACTTC. This translates into CASSLDRAYYEQYF.

The chain joins TRBV2 to TRBJ1-2; possible D gene TRBD1, 6 bases. The CDR3 spans 14 residues. V gave up 6 bases and J gave up 8 bases, with 19 bases separating them. Germline V gene sequence: CDR1 SNHLY, CDR2 FYNNEI. The CDR3 coding sequence is TGTGCCAGCAGCCGAGGACAGACCTTGGGAGGCTACACCTTC. Translation: CASSRGQTLGGYTF.

The rearrangement links TRBV10-2 to TRBJ2-1; 14 nucleotides agree with TRBD2. Per germline, CDR1 WSHSY and CDR2 SAAADI. This CDR3 spans 18 amino acids. The ends lost 3 bases at V and 8 bases at J; junction bases unmatched: 12. The CDR3 region is CASSDRLAGGLRSYEQFF. CDR3 in DNA: TGCGCCAGCAGTGACCGACTAGCGGGAGGGCTGAGGAGCTATGAGCAGTTCTTC.

The chain combines TRBV9 with TRBJ2-2, with D tentatively TRBD2 (5 bases). This CDR3 comprises 15 residues. Germline CDR1 SGDLS, CDR2 YYNGEE. V lost 6 bases, J lost 1 base, and 13 bases lay in between. The CDR3 DNA is TGTGCCAGCAACCAGAGGGCGCTGAACACCGGGGAGCTGTTTTTT. Its translation: CASNQRALNTGELFF.

CDR3: CASSFLSRETQYF. CDR3 coding DNA: TGCGCCAGCAGTTTTTTATCTCGAGAGACCCAGTACTTC. The chain has TRBV5-1 and TRBJ2-5, with D unclear. The germline CDR1 and CDR2 sequences are SGHRS and YFSETQ. Trimming left V 5 bases short and J 4 bases short, with 12 bases between. The CDR3 is 13 amino acids.

V is TRBV11-3 and J is TRBJ2-3; D may be TRBD2 (5 bases). CDR1 and CDR2 (germline): SGHNT, YENEEA. V was shortened by 4 bases and J by 9 bases, with 14 bases between the two germline ends. The CDR3 length is 13 residues. The CDR3 bases are TGTGCCAGCAGCTACCTAGCCAAGACCACGCAGTATTTT. It codes for CASSYLAKTTQYF.

The V and J genes are TRBV29-1 and TRBJ2-1, with 15 bases aligning to TRBD2. This CDR3 region has 14 residues. The V gene's germline CDR1 is SQVTM and CDR2 ANQGSEA. V gave up 6 bases and J gave up 10 bases; unmatched junction bases: 7. CDR3 loop: CSVGDGLAGGEQFF. The CDR3 bases are TGCAGCGTCGGTGATGGACTAGCGGGAGGGGAGCAGTTCTTC.

The chain joins TRBV6-5 to TRBJ2-7; 11 bases are a match to TRBD2. The V segment lost 6 bases and the J segment 4 bases; nucleotides outside the gene matches: 5. Germline CDR1 reads MNHEY; CDR2 reads SVGAGI. The CDR3 totals 14 residues. The CDR3 loop reads CASRQLAGAYEQYF. Here the CDR3 DNA reads TGTGCCAGCAGGCAACTAGCGGGAGCTTACGAGCAGTACTTC.

The CDR3 DNA reads TGTGCCAGCAGCCAAGATAGGGGGAACATTCAGTACTTC. Translated: CASSQDRGNIQYF. The rearrangement joins TRBV4-2 to TRBJ2-4, with D tentatively TRBD1 (6 bases). The CDR3 extends over 13 amino acids. V was shortened by 0 bases and J by 7 bases, with 7 bases between the two germline ends. CDR1 LGHNA and CDR2 YNFKEQ come from the germline V gene.

The rearrangement joins TRBV30 to TRBJ2-7; 7 bases agree with TRBD2. V lost 1 base and J lost 5; bases outside the gene matches: 11. The CDR3 contains 15 residues. Germline assignment: CDR1 GTSNPN and CDR2 SVGIG (reference sequence). The CDR3, as DNA: TGTGCCTGGAGTGACATCGGGGGGAGACGCAACGAGCAGTACTTC. Protein sequence: CAWSDIGGRRNEQYF.

The chain is built from TRBV5-8 and TRBJ1-2; 7 bases align to TRBD1. This CDR3 spans 15 amino acids. Germline trimming cut 6 bases from V and 5 bases from J; bases unmatched to any gene: 13. CDR1 is SGHTS, CDR2 YDEGEE, per germline. The CDR3: CASIIYRGDRYGYTF. CDR3 nucleotide sequence: TGTGCCAGCATCATTTACAGGGGAGATCGGTATGGCTACACCTTC. The full variable domain, rest sourced from reference TRBV5-8 and TRBJ1-2, is EAGVTQSPTHLIKTRGQQATLRCSPISGHTSVYWYQQALGLGLQFLLWYDEGEERNRGNFPPRFSGRQFPNYSSELNVNALELEDSALYLCASIIYRGDRYGYTFGSGTRLTVV.

This chain joins TRBV11-3 and TRBJ1-3; D is undetermined. Trimming cost V 6 bases and J 1 base, with 25 bases left between them. This CDR3 comprises 19 residues. Germline V gene data show CDR1 as SGHNT and CDR2 as YENEEA. Here the CDR3 DNA reads TGTGCCAGCAGAGGAGCATTTGGGAGCCGGGCTTTATCTGGAAACACCATATATTTT. It codes for CASRGAFGSRALSGNTIYF.

The J gene is TRBJ1-2, the V gene TRBV5-4; D is possibly TRBD1 (6 bases). Trimming took off 3 bases at V and 2 bases at J, with 17 bases between the two ends. Germline assignment: CDR1 SGHNT and CDR2 YYREEE (reference sequence). The CDR3 length is 16 residues. The CDR3 region is CASSSQTGQMNYGYTF. The CDR3 DNA sequence: TGTGCCAGCAGCTCCCAAACCGGACAGATGAACTATGGCTACACCTTC. Full variable domain (outside the CDR3, taken from reference TRBV5-4 and TRBJ1-2): ETGVTQSPTHLIKTRGQQVTLRCSSQSGHNTVSWYQQALGQGPQFIFQYYREEENGRGNFPPRFSGLQFPNYSSELNVNALELDDSALYLCASSSQTGQMNYGYTFGSGTRLTVV.

The chain carries TRBV5-1 and TRBJ1-2, with 7 bases fitting TRBD1. The V segment lost 3 bases and the J segment 4 bases; nucleotides outside the gene matches: 12. Germline values: CDR1 SGHRS, CDR2 YFSETQ. The CDR3 length is 16 residues. The CDR3 nucleotides are TGCGCCAGCAGCTCAACCTCCGGGACAGAGTCCTATGGCTACACCTTC. Its translation is CASSSTSGTESYGYTF.

The gene calls are TRBV5-1 and TRBJ1-2; a weak D match, TRBD1 (5 bases). Trimming pared 2 bases from V and 6 bases from J, leaving 8 bases between. Germline loops: CDR1 SGHRS, CDR2 YFSETQ. This CDR3 comprises 12 residues. The CDR3: CASSFLGDGYTF. Written as DNA, the CDR3 is TGCGCCAGCAGCTTTTTAGGGGATGGCTACACCTTC.

The rearrangement joins TRBV7-2 to TRBJ1-5, with TRBD1 matching 10 bases. J lost 6 bases, V lost 2 bases, and 4 bases had no gene match. Germline values: CDR1 SGHTA, CDR2 FQGNSA. The CDR3 runs to 15 residues. The CDR3, as DNA: TGTGCCAGCAGCTTAAGACAGGGGGCAGGTCAGCCCCAGCATTTT. This encodes CASSLRQGAGQPQHF. Based on the CDR3 plus reference TRBV7-2 and TRBJ1-5, the full variable domain is GAGVSQSPSNKVTEKGKDVELRCDPISGHTALYWYRQSLGQGLEFLIYFQGNSAPDKSGLPSDRFSAERTGGSVSTLTIQRTQQEDSAVYLCASSLRQGAGQPQHFGDGTRLSIL.

Points on this clone: One end of the junction fails to match germline, which may point to a read error. The chain employs TRBV9 and TRBJ2-1; 7 positions agree with TRBD2. The CDR3 consists of 14 residues. CDR1 and CDR2 (germline): SGDLS, YYNGEE. The CDR3 here is CAGSTLGGSNEQFF. The CDR3 DNA is TGTGCCGGCAGCACCCTCGGGGGGAGCAATGAGCAGTTCTTC.

The J gene is TRBJ1-1, the V gene TRBV28; a weak D match, TRBD1 (5 bases). The CDR3 extends over 15 amino acids. Germline V gene lookup returns CDR1 MDHEN and CDR2 SYDVKM. The V end was cut by 6 bases, the J end by 0 bases, with 14 bases between. CDR3 bases: TGTGCCAGCAGCCTCGGAGGGGTCGTGAACACTGAAGCTTTCTTT. Its protein is CASSLGGVVNTEAFF.

Here the CDR3 reads CASSLGLGQVEQYF. The CDR3, as DNA: TGCGCCAGCAGCTTGGGGCTAGGTCAAGTCGAGCAGTACTTC. The chain joins TRBV5-1 to TRBJ2-7; D remains unclear. V lost 0 bases, J lost 6 bases, and 13 bases lay in between. Germline V gene sequence: CDR1 SGHRS, CDR2 YFSETQ. This CDR3 is built from 14 residues.

The J gene is TRBJ1-1, the V gene TRBV7-9; D uncertain. Germline CDR1 is SEHNR and CDR2 is FQNEAQ (reference sequence). V was cut by 7 bases and J by 4 bases, with 16 bases left in between. The CDR3 is 14 amino acids. CDR3 loop: CASNDDGRGTEAFF. The CDR3 coding sequence is TGTGCCAGCAACGACGACGGGAGAGGCACTGAAGCTTTCTTT. The full variable domain, with the rest looked up from reference TRBV7-9 and TRBJ1-1, is DTGVSQNPRHKITKRGQNVTFRCDPISEHNRLYWYRQTLGQGPEFLTYFQNEAQLEKSRLLSDRFSAERPKGSFSTLEIQRTEQGDSAMYLCASNDDGRGTEAFFGQGTRLTVV.